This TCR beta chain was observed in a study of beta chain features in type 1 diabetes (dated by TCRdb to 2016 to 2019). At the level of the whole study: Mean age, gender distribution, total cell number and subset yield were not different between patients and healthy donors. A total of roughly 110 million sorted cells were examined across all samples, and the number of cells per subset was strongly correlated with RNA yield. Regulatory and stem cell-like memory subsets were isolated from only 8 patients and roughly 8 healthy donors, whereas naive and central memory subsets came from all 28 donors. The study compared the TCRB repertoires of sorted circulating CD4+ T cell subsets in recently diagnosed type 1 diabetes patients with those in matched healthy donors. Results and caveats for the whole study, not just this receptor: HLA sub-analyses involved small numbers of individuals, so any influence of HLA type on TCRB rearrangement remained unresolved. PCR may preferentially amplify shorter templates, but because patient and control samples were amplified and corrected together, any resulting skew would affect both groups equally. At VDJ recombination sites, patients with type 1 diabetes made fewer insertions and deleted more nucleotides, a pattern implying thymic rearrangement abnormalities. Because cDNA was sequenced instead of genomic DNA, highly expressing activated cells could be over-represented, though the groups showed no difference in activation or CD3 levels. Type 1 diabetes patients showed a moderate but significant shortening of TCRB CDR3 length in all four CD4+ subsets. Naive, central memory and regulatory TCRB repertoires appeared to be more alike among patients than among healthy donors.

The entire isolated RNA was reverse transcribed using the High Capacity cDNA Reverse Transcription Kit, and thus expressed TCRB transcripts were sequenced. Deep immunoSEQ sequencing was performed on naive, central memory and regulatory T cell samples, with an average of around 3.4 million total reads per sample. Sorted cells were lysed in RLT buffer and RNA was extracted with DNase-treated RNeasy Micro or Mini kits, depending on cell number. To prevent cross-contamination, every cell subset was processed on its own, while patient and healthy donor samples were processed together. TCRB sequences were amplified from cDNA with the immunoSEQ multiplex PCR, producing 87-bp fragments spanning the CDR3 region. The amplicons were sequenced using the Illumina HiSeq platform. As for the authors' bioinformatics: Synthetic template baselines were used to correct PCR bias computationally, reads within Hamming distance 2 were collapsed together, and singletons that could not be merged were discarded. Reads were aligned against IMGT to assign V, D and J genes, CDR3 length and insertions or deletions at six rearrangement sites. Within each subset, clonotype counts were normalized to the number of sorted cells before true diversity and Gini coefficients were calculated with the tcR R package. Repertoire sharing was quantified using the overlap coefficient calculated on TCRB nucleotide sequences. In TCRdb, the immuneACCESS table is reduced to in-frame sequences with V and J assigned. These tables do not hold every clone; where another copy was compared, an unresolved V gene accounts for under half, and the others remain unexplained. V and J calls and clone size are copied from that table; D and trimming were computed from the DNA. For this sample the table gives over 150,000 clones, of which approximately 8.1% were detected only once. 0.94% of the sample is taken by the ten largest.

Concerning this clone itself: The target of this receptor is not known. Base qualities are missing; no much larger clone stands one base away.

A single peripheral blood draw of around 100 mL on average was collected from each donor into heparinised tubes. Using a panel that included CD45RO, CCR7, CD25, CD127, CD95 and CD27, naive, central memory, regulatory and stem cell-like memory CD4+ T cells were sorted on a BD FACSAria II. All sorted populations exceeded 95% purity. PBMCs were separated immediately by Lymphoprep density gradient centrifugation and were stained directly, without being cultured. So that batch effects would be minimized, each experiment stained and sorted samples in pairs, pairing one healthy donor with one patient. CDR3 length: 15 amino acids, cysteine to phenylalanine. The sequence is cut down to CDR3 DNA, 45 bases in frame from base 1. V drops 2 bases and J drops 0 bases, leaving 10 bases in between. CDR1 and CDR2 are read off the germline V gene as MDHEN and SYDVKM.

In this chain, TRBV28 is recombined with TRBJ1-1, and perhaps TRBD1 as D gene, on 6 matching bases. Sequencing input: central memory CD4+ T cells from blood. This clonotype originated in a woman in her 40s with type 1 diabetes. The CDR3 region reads CASSLPDSLNTEAFF. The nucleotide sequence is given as TGTGCCAGCAGTTTACCGGACAGCTTGAACACTGAAGCTTTCTTT.